Below, 10 T cell receptor beta chains from the same sample are listed, as sequenced in a study of vaccination and CD4 T cells after COVID-19. Treatment described: roughly 10-day PBMC culture with coronavirus spike peptide pools or control peptides (ViraFEST assay). These receptors' antigens are unknown. The Oncomine TCR Beta short-read assay generated sequence data from the DNA of cultured CD4+ T cells. Each CDR3 protein is one row after TCRdb ran MiXCR on the PCR reads. The sample has some 15,000 distinct CDR3 sequences, less than 85% seen once. Sequenced: CD4+ T cells from blood, cultured in vitro. The receptors here all came from a human donor who had recovered from COVID-19.

This chain uses TRBV5-4 with TRBJ1-6; D is possibly TRBD1 (5 bases). V was shortened by 1 base and J by 12 bases, with 8 bases between the two germline ends. CDR1 and CDR2 (germline): SGHNT, YYREEE (reference sequence). This CDR3 is built from 12 residues. DNA of the CDR3: TGTGCCAGCAGCTTGTGGGGGTTACCCCTCCACTTT. As protein: CASSLWGLPLHF. Variable domain in full (rest from reference TRBV5-4 and TRBJ1-6): ETGVTQSPTHLIKTRGQQVTLRCSSQSGHNTVSWYQQALGQGPQFIFQYYREEENGRGNFPPRFSGLQFPNYSSELNVNALELDDSALYLCASSLWGLPLHFGNGTRLTVT.

The CDR3 reads CASSTGVTEAFF. The CDR3 nucleotides are TGTGCCAGCAGTACAGGGGTCACTGAAGCTTTCTTT. The chain is built from TRBV6-1 and TRBJ1-1; 7 bases are shared with TRBD1. V dropped 5 bases and J dropped 4; count of bases not matched to a gene: 1. Germline CDR1 and CDR2: MNHNS and SASEGT. The CDR3 covers 12 residues.

This clonotype showed up just a few times. The chain carries TRBV27 and TRBJ1-5, with TRBD1 matching 7 bases. V shed 0 bases, J shed 0 bases, and the junction held 5 bases outside the gene matches. The V gene's germline CDR1 is MNHEY and CDR2 SMNVEV (reference sequence). The CDR3 totals 17 residues. CDR3 residues: CASSLSGTVNSNQPQHF. The CDR3 DNA reads as TGTGCCAGCAGTTTATCAGGGACAGTGAATAGCAATCAGCCCCAGCATTTT.

The chain employs TRBV27 and TRBJ2-4; D unclear. The CDR3 has 13 amino acids. Germline CDR1 reads MNHEY; CDR2 reads SMNVEV (reference sequence). Between the trimmed V and J ends, which lost 5 bases and 15 bases, there was a span of 20 bases. The CDR3 loop reads CASSPPSLIRRYF. The CDR3 DNA is TGTGCCAGCAGTCCCCCATCTCTTATTAGGAGGTACTTC.

This rearrangement joins TRBV11-2 to TRBJ1-6, with D tentatively TRBD1 (6 bases). The CDR3 runs 15 residues. Trimming took off 5 bases at V and 3 bases at J, with 11 bases between the two ends. Germline V lookup: CDR1 SGHAT, CDR2 FQNNGV. CDR3 protein: CASSPWDNYNSPLHF. DNA for the CDR3: TGTGCCAGCAGCCCCTGGGACAACTATAATTCACCCCTCCACTTT.

The chain carries TRBV6-1 and TRBJ1-6; possible D gene TRBD1, 6 bases. The germline CDR1 and CDR2 sequences are MNHNS and SASEGT. This CDR3 has 17 amino acids. Trimming removed 6 bases from V and 6 bases from J, with 21 bases in between. The CDR3 DNA reads TGTGCCAGCAGCACAATGGGCAGGGGCGGCCTTAATTCACCCCTCCACTTT. Its protein is CASSTMGRGGLNSPLHF.

This chain links TRBV2 with TRBJ2-1; 11 bases match TRBD2. The germline CDR1 and CDR2 sequences are SNHLY and FYNNEI. J lost 7 bases, V lost 6 bases, and 8 bases had no gene match. The length of the CDR3 is 15 residues. The CDR3 coding sequence is TGTGCCAGCAGCGAAACTAGCGGGAGTTTTAATGAGCAGTTCTTC. This gives the protein CASSETSGSFNEQFF.

The chain combines TRBV15 with TRBJ1-4; TRBD1 aligns across 9 bases. V trimming: 3 bases; J trimming: 1 base; junction bases outside the gene matches: 6. CDR3 length: 17 residues. The V gene's germline CDR1 is LNHNV and CDR2 YYDKDF (reference sequence). The CDR3 loop is CATSRWGGQGTNEKLFF. CDR3 DNA sequence: TGTGCCACCAGCAGGTGGGGGGGACAGGGAACTAATGAAAAACTGTTTTTT.

V gene TRBV2 combines with J gene TRBJ1-5; maybe TRBD1 (5 bases). CDR1 and CDR2 (germline): SNHLY, FYNNEI. The CDR3 sequence is 16 residues long. The V and J ends lost 7 bases and 0 bases respectively, with 16 bases between them. The CDR3 DNA reads TGTGCCAGCAAGGGGCAGGTCGATAATAGCAATCAGCCCCAGCATTTT. This sequence encodes CASKGQVDNSNQPQHF.

The chain joins TRBV11-3 to TRBJ2-2, with D perhaps TRBD2 (6 bases). This CDR3 contains 14 residues. Germline V lookup: CDR1 SGHNT, CDR2 YENEEA. V was trimmed by 6 bases and J by 4 bases, leaving 12 bases between them. The chain's CDR3 is CASSQGLPTGELFF. The CDR3 DNA reads TGTGCCAGCAGTCAGGGACTGCCCACCGGGGAGCTGTTTTTT.